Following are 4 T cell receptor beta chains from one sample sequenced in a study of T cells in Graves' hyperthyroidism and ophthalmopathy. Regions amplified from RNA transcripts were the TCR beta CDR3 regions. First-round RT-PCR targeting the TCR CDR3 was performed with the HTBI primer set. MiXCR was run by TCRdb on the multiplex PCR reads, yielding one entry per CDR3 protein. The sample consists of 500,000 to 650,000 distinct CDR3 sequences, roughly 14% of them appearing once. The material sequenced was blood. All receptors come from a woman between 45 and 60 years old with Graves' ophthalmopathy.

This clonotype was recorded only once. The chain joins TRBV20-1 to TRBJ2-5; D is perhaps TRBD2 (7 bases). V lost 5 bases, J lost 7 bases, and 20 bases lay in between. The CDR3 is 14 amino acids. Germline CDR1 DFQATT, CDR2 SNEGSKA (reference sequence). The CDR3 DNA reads TGCAGTGCTGAGGGGGGGGACACCCAGAGGACCCAGTACTTC. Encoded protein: CSAEGGDTQRTQYF.

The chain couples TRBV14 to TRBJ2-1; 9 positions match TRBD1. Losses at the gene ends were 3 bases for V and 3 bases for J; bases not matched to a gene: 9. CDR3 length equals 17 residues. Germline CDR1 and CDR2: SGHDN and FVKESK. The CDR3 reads CASSHHNRGLYYNEQFF. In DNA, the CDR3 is TGTGCCAGCAGCCACCATAACAGGGGGCTGTACTACAATGAGCAGTTCTTC.

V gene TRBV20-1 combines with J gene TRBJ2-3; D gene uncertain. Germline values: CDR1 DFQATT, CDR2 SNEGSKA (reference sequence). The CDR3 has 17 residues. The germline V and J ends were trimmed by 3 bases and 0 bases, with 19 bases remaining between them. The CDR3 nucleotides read TGCAGTGCTAGCGGCAGAGTAGCTACCCCTAGCACAGATACGCAGTATTTT. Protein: CSASGRVATPSTDTQYF.

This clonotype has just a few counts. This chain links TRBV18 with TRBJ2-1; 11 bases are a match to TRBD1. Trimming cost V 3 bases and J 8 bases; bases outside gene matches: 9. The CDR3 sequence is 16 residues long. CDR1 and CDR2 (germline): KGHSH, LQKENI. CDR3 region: CASSPTGTGGRYEQFF. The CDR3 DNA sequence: TGTGCCAGCTCACCGACCGGGACAGGGGGTCGATATGAGCAGTTCTTC.